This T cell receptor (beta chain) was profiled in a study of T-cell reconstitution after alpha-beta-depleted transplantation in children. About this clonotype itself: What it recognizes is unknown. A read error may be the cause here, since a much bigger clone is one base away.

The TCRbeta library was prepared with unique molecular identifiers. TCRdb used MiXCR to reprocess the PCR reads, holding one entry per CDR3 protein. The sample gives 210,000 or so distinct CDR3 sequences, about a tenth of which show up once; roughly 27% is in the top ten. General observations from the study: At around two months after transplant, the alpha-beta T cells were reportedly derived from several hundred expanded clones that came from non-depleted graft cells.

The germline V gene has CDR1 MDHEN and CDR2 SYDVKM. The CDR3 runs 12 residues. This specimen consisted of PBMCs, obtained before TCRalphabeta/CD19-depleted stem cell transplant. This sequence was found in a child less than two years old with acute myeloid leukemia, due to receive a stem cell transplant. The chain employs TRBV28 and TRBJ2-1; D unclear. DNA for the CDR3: TGTGCCAGCAGTTCCCCCCACAATGAGCAGGTCTTC. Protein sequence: CASSSPHNEQVF. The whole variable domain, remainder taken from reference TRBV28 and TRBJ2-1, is DVKVTQSSRYLVKRTGEKVFLECVQDMDHENMFWYRQDPGLGLRLIYFSYDVKMKEKGDIPEGYSVSREKKERFSLILESASTNQTSMYLCASSSPHNEQVFGPGTRLTVL.